This entry describes one T cell receptor (beta chain). Antigen specificity is unknown. Sequenced by immunoSEQ multiplex PCR; TCRdb stores in-frame clones only, minus some. The sample holds nearly 100,000 clones, roughly 90% seen once. These data come from a study of T cell responses to AZD1222 COVID-19 vaccine. About the research overall: Combined were second doses at about 4 or about 12 weeks. General observations from the study: After two AZD1222 doses, spike-specific TCR breadth and depth rose versus day 0. Clonal diversity was possibly underestimated, and white British individuals and females predominated among donors.

Germline CDR1 reads MDHEN; CDR2 reads SYDVKM. The CDR3 sequence is 15 residues long. V lost 6 bases and J lost 5, with 19 bases in between. This TCR was recovered from an adult in good health. Sequences were derived from peripheral blood, sampled on day 0 of AZD1222 vaccination. The gene calls are TRBV28 and TRBJ1-2; D remains unclear. This CDR3 reads CASSYGLEYGYGYTF. CDR3 nucleotides: TGTGCCAGCAGCTACGGGCTCGAGTACGGGTATGGCTACACCTTC.